The clone carrying this T cell receptor (beta chain) was detected once. Trimming pared 6 bases from V and 2 bases from J, leaving 10 bases between. This CDR3 is built from 13 residues. Germline V gene sequence: CDR1 MDHEN, CDR2 SYDVKM. This sample stems from a study of blood T cell repertoires in COVID-19. Study summary: The United States, Italy and Spain were the sources of the acute and convalescent COVID-19 samples. Nucleic acid was either cDNA or gDNA, and it came from T cells, B-cell-depleted T cells, or PBMCs.

In the authors' methods: Amplified reference gene primers provided the basis for estimating nucleated cell counts. Here immunoSEQ multiplex PCR was the method, and the copy in TCRdb shows in-frame clones only, minus some. V, J and clone size derive from that table, while D and trimming were established from the DNA sequence. In the table there are over 200,000 clones, more than 85% of which are singletons. The clonotype was recovered from a man aged 40-49 years with active or convalescent COVID-19. Sequenced sample: peripheral blood. The J gene is TRBJ1-1, the V gene TRBV28; D ambiguous. The CDR3 protein is CASRRAVNTEAFF. Written as DNA, the CDR3 is TGTGCCAGCAGGCGTGCTGTAAACACTGAAGCTTTCTTT.